The sequence of this TCR beta chain was determined in a study of cytomegalovirus exposure and HLA in healthy donors. PCR employed 60 Vbeta and 13 Jbeta primers. This table comes from immunoSEQ multiplex PCR, and its TCRdb copy is limited to in-frame clones, with some not included. The sample lists about 200,000 clones, 80% to 85% occurring once. The sequence came from a boy aged 2 to 9 in good health and CMV-seronegative. Input material: PBMCs.

This CDR3 is CASSYGTGGRNTEAFF. The CDR3 coding sequence is TGTGCCAGCAGCTACGGGACAGGGGGACGGAACACTGAAGCTTTCTTT. The rearrangement links TRBV11-2 to TRBJ1-1, with 11 bases lining up with TRBD1. CDR3 length: 16 amino acids. Per germline, CDR1 SGHAT and CDR2 FQNNGV. V dropped 4 bases and J dropped 1; count of bases not matched to a gene: 5.